The following is a T cell receptor (beta chain) sequence with its context. Its antigen is still unknown. No per-base quality is available; no much larger clone lies one base away. Library preparation employed the immunoSEQ multiplex PCR assay. Rearranged TCR beta chain sequences were amplified using the hsTCRB Kit according to the manufacturer's protocol. Sequencing of TCRB libraries was carried out on an Illumina MiSeq. In the paper's pipeline: The kit vendor's proprietary platform handled demultiplexing, trimming and gene mapping. TCRdb obtained this table from immuneACCESS and retained in-frame rearrangements with V and J assigned. These tables miss some clones; where compared with another copy, unresolved V genes account for less than half of the shortfall, and the remainder is unexplained. D and trimming were read from the DNA, whereas the V and J calls and clone size are those reported in that table. The sample table contains roughly 54,000 clones; only one count was recorded for approximately 80% of them. Under 5% of the sample is taken by the ten largest.

CDR1 and CDR2 were assigned from the germline V gene (reference sequence) as SGHKS and YYEKEE. Measured from the cysteine to the phenylalanine, the CDR3 is 13 residues long. Just CDR3 DNA is preserved here, 39 bases in frame from base 1. The junction shows trimming of 4 bases on V and 4 bases on J, plus 9 bases between the germline ends. This sample was included in a study of a mutant IDH1 vaccine in newly diagnosed glioma (dated by TCRdb to the early 2020s). Study-level background: Vaccination started 4-6 weeks after radiotherapy alone, or was given together with temozolomide cycles in the groups whose treatment included chemotherapy. Of the approximately 33 patients who were treated, around 62% were male and roughly 40% were female, and the mean age was about 40 years. Prior to enrollment, standard therapy consisting of radiotherapy alone, temozolomide alone, or radiochemotherapy with temozolomide had been administered to patients, with the combination being received by most patients. The week-35 safety follow-up was designated visit V12, and the week-47 end of study was designated visit V13. Peripheral blood samples were drawn at six visits, namely V03 (baseline), V05, V07, V10, V12 and V13. Longitudinal TCRB deep sequencing was done for 25 to 30 treated patients, wherever samples were available for exploratory analyses.

Study-level results and caveats: Vaccine-induced immune responses across multiple MHC alleles were detected in 80% to 95% of patients. It was noted by the authors that analyses of patient blood samples could not be reproduced owing to sample limitations. Pseudoprogression seemed to be unrelated to changes in the top peripheral T cell clonotypes found by TCRB sequencing. Selection of PBMC samples for TCRB deep sequencing was based on availability.

Taken with the paper, the label for time point translates to: week 35, safety follow-up. Every vaccine dose consisted of 300 ug of a 20-mer mutant IDH1 peptide in Montanide, administered subcutaneously together with topical imiquimod. Eight vaccinations were administered to patients in weeks 1, 3, 5, 7, 11, 15, 19 and 23, corresponding to visits V03 through V10. Newly diagnosed WHO grade 3 or 4 IDH1-mutant astrocytomas showing loss of nuclear ATRX were present in the donors. The samples were drawn from NOA16, a multicentre, single-arm, open-label phase I trial in Germany that tested a mutant IDH1 peptide vaccine in humans for the first time. Genomic DNA for TCRB sequencing was extracted from EDTA blood using the DNeasy Blood and Tissue Kit.

Specimen: PBMCs, collected from a glioma patient whose treatment included an IDH1 peptide vaccine. The receptor chain draws on TRBV5-5 and TRBJ1-5, with the D gene not confidently named. The receptor's source is a woman in her late teens or twenties with glioma. The CDR3 region: CASSLKANQPQHF. The DNA is TGTGCCAGCAGCCTTAAGGCTAATCAGCCCCAGCATTTT.